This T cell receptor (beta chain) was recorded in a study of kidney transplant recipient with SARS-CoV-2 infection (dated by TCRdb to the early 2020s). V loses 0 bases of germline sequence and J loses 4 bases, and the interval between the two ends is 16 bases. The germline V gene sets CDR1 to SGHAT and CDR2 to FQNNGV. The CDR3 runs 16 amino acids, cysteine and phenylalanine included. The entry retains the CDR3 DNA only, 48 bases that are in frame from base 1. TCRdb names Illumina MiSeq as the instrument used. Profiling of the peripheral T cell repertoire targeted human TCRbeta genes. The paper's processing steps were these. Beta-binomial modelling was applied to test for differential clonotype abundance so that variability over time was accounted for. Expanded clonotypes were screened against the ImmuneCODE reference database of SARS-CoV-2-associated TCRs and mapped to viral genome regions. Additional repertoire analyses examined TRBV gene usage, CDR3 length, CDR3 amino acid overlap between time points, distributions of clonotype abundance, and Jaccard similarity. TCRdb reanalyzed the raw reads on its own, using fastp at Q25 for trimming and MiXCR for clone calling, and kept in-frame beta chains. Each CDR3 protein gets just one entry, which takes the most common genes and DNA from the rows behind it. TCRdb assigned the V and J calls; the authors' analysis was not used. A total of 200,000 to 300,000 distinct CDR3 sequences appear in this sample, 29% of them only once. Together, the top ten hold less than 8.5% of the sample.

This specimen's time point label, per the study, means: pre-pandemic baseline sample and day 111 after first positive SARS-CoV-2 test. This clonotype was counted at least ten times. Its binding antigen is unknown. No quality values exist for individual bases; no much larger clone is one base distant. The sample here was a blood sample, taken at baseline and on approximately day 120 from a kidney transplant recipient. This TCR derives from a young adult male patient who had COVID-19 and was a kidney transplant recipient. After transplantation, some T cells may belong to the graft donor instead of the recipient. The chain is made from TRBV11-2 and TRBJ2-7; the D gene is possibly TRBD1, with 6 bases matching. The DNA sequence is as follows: TGTGCCAGCAGCTTAGATCCGGGACAAGGACTTTACGAGCAGTACTTC. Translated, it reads CASSLDPGQGLYEQYF.